This T cell receptor beta chain was sequenced in a study of OX40 agonist ivuxolimab in advanced cancers. Study-wide results and limits: Some nonresponders likewise displayed low normalized T-cell clonal expansion.

Per germline, CDR1 MNHEY and CDR2 SMNVEV (reference sequence). V lost 6 bases, J lost 4 bases, and 7 bases stayed unmatched. CDR3 size: 16 residues. As regards this clone: Its antigen is unidentified.

The repertoire was sequenced with immunoSEQ multiplex PCR; TCRdb's copy has only in-frame clones and lacks some. Counted here are about 15,000 clones, 84% occurring once; the ten biggest clones make up around 72%. This receptor was taken from an adult with an advanced solid tumor such as melanoma, head and neck, liver or kidney cancer. The source was CD4+ or CD8+ T cells sorted from blood, collected in a trial of the OX40 agonist ivuxolimab. The chain links TRBV27 to TRBJ1-4; 11 nucleotides match TRBD1. The CDR3 is CASRPGTGGFNEKLFF. CDR3 sequence (DNA): TGTGCCAGCAGGCCAGGGACAGGGGGATTTAATGAAAAACTGTTTTTT. The variable domain in full, completed from reference TRBV27 and TRBJ1-4, reads EAQVTQNPRYLITVTGKKLTVTCSQNMNHEYMSWYRQDPGLGLRQIYYSMNVEVTDKGDVPEGYKVSRKEKRNFPLILESPSPNQTSLYFCASRPGTGGFNEKLFFGSGTQLSVL.